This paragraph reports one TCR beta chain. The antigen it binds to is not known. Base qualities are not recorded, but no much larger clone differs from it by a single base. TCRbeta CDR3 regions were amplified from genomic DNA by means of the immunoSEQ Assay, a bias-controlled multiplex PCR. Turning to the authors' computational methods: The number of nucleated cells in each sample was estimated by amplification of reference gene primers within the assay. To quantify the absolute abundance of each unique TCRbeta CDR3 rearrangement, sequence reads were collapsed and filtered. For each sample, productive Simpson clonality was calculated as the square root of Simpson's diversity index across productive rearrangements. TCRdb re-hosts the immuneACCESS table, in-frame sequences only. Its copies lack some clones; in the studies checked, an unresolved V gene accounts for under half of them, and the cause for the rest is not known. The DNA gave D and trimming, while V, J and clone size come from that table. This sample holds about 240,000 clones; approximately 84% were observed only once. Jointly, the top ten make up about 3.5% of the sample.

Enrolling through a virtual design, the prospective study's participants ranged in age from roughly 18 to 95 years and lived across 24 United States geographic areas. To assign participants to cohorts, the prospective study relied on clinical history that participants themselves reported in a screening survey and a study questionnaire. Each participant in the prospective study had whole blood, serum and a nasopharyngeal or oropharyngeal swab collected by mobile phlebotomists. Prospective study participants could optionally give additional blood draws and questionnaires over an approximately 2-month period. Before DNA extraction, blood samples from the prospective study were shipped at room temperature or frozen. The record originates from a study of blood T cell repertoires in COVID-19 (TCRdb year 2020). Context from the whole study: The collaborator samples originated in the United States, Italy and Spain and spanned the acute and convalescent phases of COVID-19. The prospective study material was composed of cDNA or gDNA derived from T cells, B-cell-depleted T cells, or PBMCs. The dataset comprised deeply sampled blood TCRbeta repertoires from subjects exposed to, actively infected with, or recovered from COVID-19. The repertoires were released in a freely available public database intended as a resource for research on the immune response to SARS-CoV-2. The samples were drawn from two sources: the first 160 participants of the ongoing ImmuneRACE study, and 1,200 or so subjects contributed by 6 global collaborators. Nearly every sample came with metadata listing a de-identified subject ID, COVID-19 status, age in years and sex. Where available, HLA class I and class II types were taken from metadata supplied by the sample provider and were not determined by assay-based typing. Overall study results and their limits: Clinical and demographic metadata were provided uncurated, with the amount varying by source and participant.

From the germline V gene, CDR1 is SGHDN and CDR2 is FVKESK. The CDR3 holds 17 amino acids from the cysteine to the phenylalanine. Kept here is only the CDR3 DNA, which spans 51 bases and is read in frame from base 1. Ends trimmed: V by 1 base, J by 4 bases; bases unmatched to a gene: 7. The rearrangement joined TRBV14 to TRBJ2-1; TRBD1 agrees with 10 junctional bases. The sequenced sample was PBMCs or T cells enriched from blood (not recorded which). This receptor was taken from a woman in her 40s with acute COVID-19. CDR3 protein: CASSQGIGTGAYNEQFF. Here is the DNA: TGTGCCAGCAGCCAAGGGATTGGGACAGGGGCTTACAATGAGCAGTTCTTC.